A selection of T cell receptor beta chains follows, all from one sample in a study of blood T cell repertoires in COVID-19. Clones were sequenced by immunoSEQ multiplex PCR, and TCRdb holds only the in-frame ones, with some missing. Of tens of thousands of clones in the sample, around 80% were seen once. The sample consisted of peripheral blood. These receptors all come from a man aged 60 to 69 with acute or convalescent COVID-19. CDR3s include the opening cysteine and the closing phenylalanine or tryptophan. D genes are given only for firm matches. Some rows mark clone size as missing; the rest say once, few, many or name a class of expanded clone.

TRBV28	TRBD2	.	TRBJ2-3	CASSTGTSGGAFTDTQYF	TGTGCCAGCAGTACCGGGACTAGCGGGGGGGCCTTCACAGATACGCAGTATTTT
TRBV3-1/TRBV3-2	TRBD2	.	TRBJ2-5	CASSERGSQETQYF	TGTGCCAGCAGTGAGCGGGGGTCCCAAGAGACCCAGTACTTC
TRBV3-1/TRBV3-2	.	.	TRBJ1-2	CASSQDGGVGSNTF	TGTGCCAGCAGCCAAGACGGGGGGGTAGGATCGAACACCTTC
TRBV7-8	.	.	TRBJ1-4	CASSKMGGTSNEKLFF	TGTGCCAGCAGCAAAATGGGGGGGACATCTAATGAAAAACTGTTTTTT
TRBV6-5	.	.	TRBJ1-1	CASSQDRLNTEAFF	TGTGCCAGCAGCCAGGACAGACTAAACACTGAAGCTTTCTTT
TRBV5-4	.	.	TRBJ1-2	CASSDDRKLNYGYTF	TGTGCCAGCAGCGATGACAGAAAACTCAACTATGGCTACACCTTC
TRBV13	TRBD1	few	TRBJ2-4	CASSAGQGLAKNIQYF	TGTGCCAGCAGCGCGGGACAGGGGTTAGCCAAAAACATTCAGTACTTC
TRBV7-9	TRBD1	.	TRBJ1-6	CASSARDRGNSPLHF	TGTGCCAGCAGCGCCCGGGACAGGGGGAATTCACCCCTCCACTTT
TRBV6-5	TRBD1	.	TRBJ1-6	CASSTSRTGRSPLHF	TGTGCCAGCAGTACCAGCCGGACAGGGAGATCACCCCTCCACTTT
TRBV4-3	.	.	TRBJ1-6	CASSQDHGNSPLHF	TGCGCCAGCAGCCAAGATCATGGCAATTCACCCCTCCACTTT
TRBV6-2/TRBV6-3	.	.	TRBJ2-1	CASSYSNSRQFF	TGTGCCAGCAGTTACTCGAACAGCCGGCAGTTCTTC
TRBV18	.	.	TRBJ1-6	CASSQDRRGSPLHF	TGTGCCAGCTCACAGGACAGAAGGGGTTCACCCCTCCACTTT
TRBV3-1/TRBV3-2	TRBD2	.	TRBJ2-1	CASSQGQAGANNEQFF	TGTGCCAGCAGCCAAGGGCAAGCGGGGGCAAACAATGAGCAGTTCTTC
TRBV5-1	TRBD2	.	TRBJ2-3	CASSIGLAGGPSTDTQYF	TGCGCCAGCAGCATCGGACTAGCGGGGGGGCCGTCCACAGATACGCAGTATTTT
TRBV27	TRBD1	.	TRBJ1-4	CASGRGQGWEKLFF	TGTGCCAGCGGAAGAGGACAGGGATGGGAAAAACTGTTTTTT
TRBV13	.	.	TRBJ2-2	CASSLSTGNTGELFF	TGTGCCAGCAGCTTAAGCACAGGGAACACCGGGGAGCTGTTTTTT
TRBV5-5	.	.	TRBJ1-2	CASSLATGRTNYGYTF	TGTGCCAGCAGCTTGGCCACGGGAAGGACTAACTATGGCTACACCTTC
TRBV5-1	TRBD2	once	TRBJ2-1	CASSLVAGARLNEQFF	TGCGCCAGCAGCTTGGTAGCGGGGGCCCGGCTAAATGAGCAGTTCTTC
TRBV6-5	.	.	TRBJ1-2	CASSYSYDTWAYTF	TGTGCCAGCAGTTACTCCTACGACACGTGGGCCTACACCTTC
TRBV28	.	.	TRBJ2-5	CASRVAQETQYF	TGTGCCAGCCGGGTGGCACAAGAGACCCAGTACTTC
TRBV6-6	.	.	TRBJ1-4	CASTGDIAGEKLFF	TGTGCCAGCACCGGGGACATAGCCGGGGAAAAACTGTTTTTT
TRBV15	.	.	TRBJ1-2	CATSRANPPGVYGYTF	TGTGCCACCAGCAGAGCAAACCCACCGGGGGTTTATGGCTACACCTTC
TRBV19	.	.	TRBJ1-2	CASSSGGGRGGGYTF	TGTGCCAGTAGTTCAGGCGGGGGGCGAGGTGGTGGCTACACCTTC
TRBV4-1	TRBD1	.	TRBJ1-4	CASSQDSPTGVKKLFF	TGCGCCAGCAGCCAAGATAGCCCCACAGGGGTGAAGAAACTGTTTTTT
TRBV27	.	.	TRBJ2-7	CASSFLGTLSSYEQYF	TGTGCCAGCAGTTTTCTCGGGACTTTGAGCTCCTACGAGCAGTACTTC
TRBV9	TRBD1	.	TRBJ2-5	CASSAGTGGETQYF	TGTGCCAGCAGCGCTGGGACAGGGGGTGAGACCCAGTACTTC
TRBV5-1	.	.	TRBJ1-6	CASSLKTGGSPLHF	TGCGCCAGCAGCTTGAAGACAGGCGGTTCACCCCTCCACTTT
TRBV3-1/TRBV3-2	.	.	TRBJ2-6	CASSQDLRRGLSGANVLTF	TGTGCCAGCAGCCAAGATCTCCGTAGGGGCCTCTCTGGGGCCAACGTCCTGACTTTC
TRBV7-3	.	.	TRBJ2-2	CASSPLQTRQLNTGELFF	TGTGCCAGCAGCCCGCTGCAGACCAGACAATTGAACACCGGGGAGCTGTTTTTT
TRBV3-1/TRBV3-2	TRBD1	.	TRBJ1-3	CASSPRDRFSGNTIYF	TGTGCCAGCAGCCCTCGGGACAGATTCTCTGGAAACACCATATATTTT
TRBV5-8	.	.	TRBJ1-2	CASSRGVINYGYTF	TGTGCCAGCAGCCGGGGGGTCATAAACTATGGCTACACCTTC
TRBV27	.	.	TRBJ2-1	CASRSPGAGANEQFF	TGTGCCAGCAGATCCCCAGGGGCGGGGGCTAATGAGCAGTTCTTC
TRBV7-9	TRBD2	.	TRBJ2-1	CASSPLAGSYNEQFF	TGTGCCAGCAGCCCCCTAGCGGGATCCTACAATGAGCAGTTCTTC
TRBV7-9	TRBD1	.	TRBJ1-6	CASSLVGQGVVINSPLHF	TGTGCCAGCAGCTTAGTGGGACAGGGGGTAGTGATTAATTCACCCCTCCACTTT
TRBV5-1	.	.	TRBJ1-6	CASSGSSYNSPLHF	TGCGCCAGCAGCGGGAGCTCCTATAATTCACCCCTCCACTTT
TRBV5-8	TRBD1	few	TRBJ1-4	CASRRQGTGVNEKLFF	TGTGCCAGCAGAAGGCAGGGGACAGGGGTAAATGAAAAACTGTTTTTT
TRBV27	.	.	TRBJ1-2	CASSPQGGTNYGYTF	TGTGCCAGCAGTCCACAGGGTGGGACTAACTATGGCTACACCTTC
TRBV5-6	.	.	TRBJ2-1	CASSLRPGDEQFF	TGTGCCAGCAGCTTGCGCCCCGGGGATGAGCAGTTCTTC
TRBV7-2	.	.	TRBJ1-1	CASSLRTLGEGRKTEAFF	TGTGCCAGCAGCTTACGCACCCTAGGAGAGGGGAGGAAAACTGAAGCTTTCTTT
TRBV2	TRBD2	.	TRBJ2-3	CARASGGRLSTDTQYF	TGTGCCAGGGCGAGCGGGGGGCGACTAAGCACAGATACGCAGTATTTT
TRBV7-9	TRBD1	.	TRBJ2-7	CASSLRQGVTYEQYF	TGTGCCAGCAGCCTCAGACAGGGGGTCACCTACGAGCAGTACTTC